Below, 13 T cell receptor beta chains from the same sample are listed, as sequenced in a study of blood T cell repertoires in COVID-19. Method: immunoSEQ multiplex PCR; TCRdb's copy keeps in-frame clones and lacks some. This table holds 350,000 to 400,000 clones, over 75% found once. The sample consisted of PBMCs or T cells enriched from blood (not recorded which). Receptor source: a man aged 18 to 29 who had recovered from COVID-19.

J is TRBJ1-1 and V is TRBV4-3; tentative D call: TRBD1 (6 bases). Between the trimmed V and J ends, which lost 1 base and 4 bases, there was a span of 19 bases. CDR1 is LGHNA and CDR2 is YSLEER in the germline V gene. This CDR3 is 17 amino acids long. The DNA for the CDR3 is TGCGCCAGCAGCCAAGGACCCTACAGGGCGAGGGGCACTGAAGCTTTCTTT. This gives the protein CASSQGPYRARGTEAFF.

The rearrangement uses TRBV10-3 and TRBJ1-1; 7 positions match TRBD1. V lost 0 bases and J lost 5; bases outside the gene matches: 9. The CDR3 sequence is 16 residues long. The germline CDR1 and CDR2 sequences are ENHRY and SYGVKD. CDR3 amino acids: CAISESDRVGGTEAFF. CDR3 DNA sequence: TGTGCCATCAGTGAGTCCGACAGGGTAGGGGGAACTGAAGCTTTCTTT.

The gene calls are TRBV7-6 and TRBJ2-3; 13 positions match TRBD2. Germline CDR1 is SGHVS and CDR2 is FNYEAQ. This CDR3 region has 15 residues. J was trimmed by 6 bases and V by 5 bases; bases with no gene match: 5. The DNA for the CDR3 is TGTGCCAGCAGCCCGACTAGCGGGAGGTGGGATACGCAGTATTTT. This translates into CASSPTSGRWDTQYF.

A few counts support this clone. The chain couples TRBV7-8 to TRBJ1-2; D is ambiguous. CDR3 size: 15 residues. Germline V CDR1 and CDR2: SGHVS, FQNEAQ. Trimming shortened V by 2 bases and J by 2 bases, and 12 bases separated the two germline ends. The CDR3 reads CASSLSPGNNYGYTF. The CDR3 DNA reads TGTGCCAGCAGCTTATCGCCCGGGAACAACTATGGCTACACCTTC.

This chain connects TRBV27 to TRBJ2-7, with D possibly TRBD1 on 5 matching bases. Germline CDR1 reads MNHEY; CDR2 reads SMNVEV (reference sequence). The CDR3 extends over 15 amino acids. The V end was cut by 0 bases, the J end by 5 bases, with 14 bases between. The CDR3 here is CASSLSMSGAHEQYF. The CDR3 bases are TGTGCCAGCAGTTTATCGATGAGTGGGGCCCACGAGCAGTACTTC.

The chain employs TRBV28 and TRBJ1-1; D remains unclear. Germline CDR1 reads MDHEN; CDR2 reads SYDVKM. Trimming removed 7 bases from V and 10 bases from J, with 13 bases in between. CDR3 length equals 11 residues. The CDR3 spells CASTYLSLAFF. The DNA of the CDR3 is TGTGCCAGCACCTACCTAAGCTTAGCTTTCTTT. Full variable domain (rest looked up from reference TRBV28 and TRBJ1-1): DVKVTQSSRYLVKRTGEKVFLECVQDMDHENMFWYRQDPGLGLRLIYFSYDVKMKEKGDIPEGYSVSREKKERFSLILESASTNQTSMYLCASTYLSLAFFGQGTRLTVV.

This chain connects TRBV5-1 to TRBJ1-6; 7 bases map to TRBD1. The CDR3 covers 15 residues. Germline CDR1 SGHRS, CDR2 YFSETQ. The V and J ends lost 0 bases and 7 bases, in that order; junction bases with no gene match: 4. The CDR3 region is CASSLASQGNSPLHF. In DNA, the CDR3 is TGCGCCAGCAGCTTGGCCTCACAGGGGAATTCACCCCTCCACTTT.

The CDR3: CAISGRGSNTGELFF. The CDR3 DNA reads TGTGCCATCAGTGGCCGGGGGTCTAACACCGGGGAGCTGTTTTTT. This rearrangement joins TRBV10-3 to TRBJ2-2; a weak D match, TRBD2 (6 bases). The CDR3 extends over 15 amino acids. Germline V lookup: CDR1 ENHRY, CDR2 SYGVKD. V was trimmed by 4 bases and J by 2 bases, leaving 11 bases between them.

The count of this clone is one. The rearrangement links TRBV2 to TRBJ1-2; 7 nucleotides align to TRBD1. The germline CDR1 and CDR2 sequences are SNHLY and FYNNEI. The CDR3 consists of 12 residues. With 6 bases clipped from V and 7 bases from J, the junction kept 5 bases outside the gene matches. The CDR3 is CASRTGSFGYTF. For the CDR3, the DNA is TGTGCCAGCAGGACAGGGTCTTTTGGCTACACCTTC.

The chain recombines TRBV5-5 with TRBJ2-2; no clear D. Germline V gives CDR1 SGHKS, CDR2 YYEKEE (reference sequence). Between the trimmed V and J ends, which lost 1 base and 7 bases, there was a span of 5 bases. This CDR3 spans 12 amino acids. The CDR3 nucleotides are TGTGCCAGCAGCTTGTACGGCGGGGAGCTGTTTTTT. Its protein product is CASSLYGGELFF.

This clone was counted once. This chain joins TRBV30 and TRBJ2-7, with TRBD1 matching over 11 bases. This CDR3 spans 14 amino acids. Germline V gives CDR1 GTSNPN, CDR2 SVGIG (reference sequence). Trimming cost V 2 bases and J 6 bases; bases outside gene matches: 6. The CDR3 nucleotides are TGTGCCTGGAGTCGGACAGGGGGCATTGCCGAGCAGTACTTC. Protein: CAWSRTGGIAEQYF.

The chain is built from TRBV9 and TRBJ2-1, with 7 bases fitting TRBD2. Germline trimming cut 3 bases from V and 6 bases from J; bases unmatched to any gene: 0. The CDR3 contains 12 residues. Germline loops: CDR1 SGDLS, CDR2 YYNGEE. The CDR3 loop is CASSGTSNEQFF. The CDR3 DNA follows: TGTGCCAGCAGCGGGACTAGCAATGAGCAGTTCTTC.

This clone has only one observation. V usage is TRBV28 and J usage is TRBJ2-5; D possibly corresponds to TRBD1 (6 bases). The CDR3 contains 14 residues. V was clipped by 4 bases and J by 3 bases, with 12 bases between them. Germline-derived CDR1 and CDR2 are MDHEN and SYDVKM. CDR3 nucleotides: TGTGCCAGCAGTTCCGGGACATTTGAAGAGACCCAGTACTTC. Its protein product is CASSSGTFEETQYF.